Listed below are T cell receptor beta chains from one sample, sequenced in a study of cytomegalovirus exposure and HLA in healthy donors. Profiling relied on immunoSEQ multiplex PCR, and the TCRdb table lists in-frame clones only, not all of them. The table has almost 200,000 clones, 80% to 85% seen once. The specimen was PBMCs. The source is a woman in her twenties or thirties in good health and CMV-seronegative. Each CDR3 is given with its conserved first and last residue. Fields, in order: J gene, V gene, D gene, clone size, CDR3 protein, CDR3 DNA. D genes are given only for firm matches. Not every row has a clone size; where given, it reads once, few, many or a size class.

J: TRBJ2-1; V: TRBV18; D: TRBD2; size: .; CDR3: CASSPMWEGLREQFF; DNA: TGTGCCAGCTCACCAATGTGGGAGGGCCTCCGGGAGCAGTTCTTC
J: TRBJ2-3; V: TRBV6-5; D: .; size: .; CDR3: CASSPLTKISDTQYF; DNA: TGTGCCAGCAGTCCTTTGACAAAAATCAGTGATACGCAGTATTTT
J: TRBJ1-2; V: TRBV5-5; D: TRBD1; size: few; CDR3: CASSWGQANYGYTF; DNA: TGTGCCAGCAGCTGGGGACAGGCGAACTATGGCTACACCTTC
J: TRBJ1-2; V: TRBV4-1; D: TRBD1; size: few; CDR3: CASSHYRGRYPYGYTF; DNA: TGCGCCAGCAGCCATTACAGGGGGCGGTACCCCTATGGCTACACCTTC
J: TRBJ2-7; V: TRBV6-1; D: TRBD1; size: .; CDR3: CASSGGQGSYEQYF; DNA: TGTGCCAGCAGTGGCGGACAGGGCTCCTACGAGCAGTACTTC
J: TRBJ2-1; V: TRBV7-9; D: TRBD2; size: .; CDR3: CASSLASGRGNEQFF; DNA: TGTGCCAGCAGCTTGGCTAGCGGGAGGGGGAATGAGCAGTTCTTC
J: TRBJ1-2; V: TRBV28; D: TRBD1; size: few; CDR3: CASSLGQGRYTF; DNA: TGTGCCAGCAGTTTAGGACAGGGGCGCTACACCTTC
J: TRBJ1-5; V: TRBV28; D: TRBD1; size: .; CDR3: CASRGGTVNQPQHF; DNA: TGTGCCAGCAGAGGAGGGACAGTCAATCAGCCCCAGCATTTT
J: TRBJ2-7; V: TRBV7-2; D: .; size: .; CDR3: CASSPDPASSYEQYF; DNA: TGTGCCAGCAGCCCGGATCCAGCTAGCTCCTACGAGCAGTACTTC
J: TRBJ2-7; V: TRBV27; D: TRBD1; size: .; CDR3: CASSWAGTGKYEQYF; DNA: TGTGCCAGCAGCTGGGCCGGGACAGGGAAGTACGAGCAGTACTTC
J: TRBJ2-7; V: TRBV29-1; D: TRBD1; size: .; CDR3: CSVRGQGRSEQYF; DNA: TGCAGCGTCCGTGGACAGGGACGTTCCGAGCAGTACTTC
J: TRBJ2-3; V: TRBV9; D: TRBD2; size: once; CDR3: CASSGVAGADTQYF; DNA: TGTGCCAGCAGTGGGGTAGCGGGAGCAGATACGCAGTATTTT
J: TRBJ1-3; V: TRBV21-1; D: .; size: .; CDR3: CASTGQGNTIYF; DNA: TGTGCCAGCACGGGACAGGGAAACACCATATATTTT
J: TRBJ1-4; V: TRBV28; D: TRBD1; size: .; CDR3: CASMGTELSTNEKLFF; DNA: TGTGCCAGCATGGGGACAGAGCTTTCAACTAATGAAAAACTGTTTTTT
J: TRBJ1-4; V: TRBV7-9; D: TRBD1; size: .; CDR3: CASSLPRGFQGGEKLFF; DNA: TGTGCCAGCAGCTTACCCAGGGGGTTTCAGGGAGGCGAAAAACTGTTTTTT
J: TRBJ2-7; V: TRBV7-8; D: .; size: .; CDR3: CASSLALYEQYF; DNA: TGTGCCAGCAGCTTAGCCCTCTACGAGCAGTACTTC
J: TRBJ2-5; V: TRBV20-1; D: .; size: .; CDR3: CSARLRETQYF; DNA: TGCAGTGCTAGGTTGCGCGAGACCCAGTACTTC
J: TRBJ2-7; V: TRBV7-6; D: .; size: .; CDR3: CASSLESGGAGEQYF; DNA: TGTGCCAGCAGCTTAGAGTCTGGGGGCGCGGGCGAGCAGTACTTC
J: TRBJ2-7; V: TRBV11-2; D: .; size: few; CDR3: CASSFRTSSYEQYF; DNA: TGTGCCAGCAGCTTTCGGACATCCTCCTACGAGCAGTACTTC
J: TRBJ1-4; V: TRBV6-5; D: TRBD1; size: .; CDR3: CASKTPGQGTEKLFF; DNA: TGTGCCAGCAAGACACCGGGACAGGGGACTGAAAAACTGTTTTTT
J: TRBJ2-7; V: TRBV7-2; D: .; size: .; CDR3: CASSPQTGYEQYF; DNA: TGTGCCAGCAGCCCGCAGACAGGCTACGAGCAGTACTTC
J: TRBJ1-5; V: TRBV5-1; D: .; size: .; CDR3: CASSPTVGNQPQHF; DNA: TGCGCCAGCAGCCCCACAGTGGGCAATCAGCCCCAGCATTTT
J: TRBJ2-7; V: TRBV16; D: TRBD1; size: .; CDR3: CASSQLATGKSYEQYF; DNA: TGTGCCAGCAGCCAATTAGCGACAGGGAAGAGCTACGAGCAGTACTTC
J: TRBJ2-7; V: TRBV19; D: .; size: once; CDR3: CASSIGQGGSYEQYF; DNA: TGTGCGAGTAGTATAGGGCAGGGGGGCTCCTACGAGCAGTACTTC
J: TRBJ2-7; V: TRBV5-1; D: .; size: .; CDR3: CATQPGDSRSPSYEQYF; DNA: TGCGCCACCCAGCCGGGGGACAGCCGTTCCCCCTCCTACGAGCAGTACTTC
J: TRBJ1-5; V: TRBV6-1; D: .; size: few; CDR3: CASTRELNQPQHF; DNA: TGTGCCAGCACTCGGGAGCTCAATCAGCCCCAGCATTTT
J: TRBJ2-7; V: TRBV9; D: TRBD2; size: .; CDR3: CASSVEGLAGDEQYF; DNA: TGTGCCAGCAGCGTAGAGGGTCTAGCGGGAGACGAGCAGTACTTC
J: TRBJ2-1; V: TRBV5-1; D: TRBD2; size: .; CDR3: CASSFGTSGSNEQFF; DNA: TGCGCCAGCAGCTTTGGGACTAGCGGGAGCAATGAGCAGTTCTTC
J: TRBJ2-5; V: TRBV30; D: TRBD1; size: .; CDR3: CAWSGAGGLETQYF; DNA: TGTGCCTGGAGTGGGGCAGGGGGCTTGGAGACCCAGTACTTC
J: TRBJ1-3; V: TRBV28; D: TRBD1; size: .; CDR3: CASSLSAGTGERNTIYF; DNA: TGTGCCAGCAGTTTATCTGCCGGGACAGGGGAGCGAAACACCATATATTTT